A single sample gave rise to the 5 T cell receptor beta chains below, sequenced in a study of OX40 agonist ivuxolimab in advanced cancers. Assay used: immunoSEQ multiplex PCR; TCRdb lists only in-frame clones, some missing. The table shows approximately 66,000 clones, with 85% occurring only once. Specimen: CD4+ or CD8+ T cells sorted from blood, collected in a trial of the OX40 agonist ivuxolimab. The receptors originated from an adult with an advanced solid tumor such as melanoma, head and neck, liver or kidney cancer.

V and J are TRBV4-2 and TRBJ2-1, with D possibly being TRBD2 (7 bases). The CDR3 loop spans 16 amino acids. CDR1 and CDR2 from the germline V gene are LGHNA and YNFKEQ. Between the trimmed V and J ends, which lost 5 bases and 6 bases, there was a span of 20 bases. This CDR3 is CASSLAQSRGGNEQFF. CDR3 nucleotides: TGTGCCAGCAGCTTGGCCCAATCGAGGGGGGGCAATGAGCAGTTCTTC.

The chain recombines TRBV5-1 with TRBJ1-1, with D possibly matching TRBD1 (6 bases). Per the germline V gene, CDR1 is SGHRS and CDR2 is YFSETQ. The CDR3 has 15 residues. Trimming left V 2 bases short and J 1 base short, with 12 bases between. CDR3 coding DNA: TGCGCCAGCAGCTTCCTCGGGGGCGGGAACACTGAAGCTTTCTTT. Its translation is CASSFLGGGNTEAFF.

V and J are TRBV30 and TRBJ2-2; TRBD1 matches 8 bases. With V trimmed by 2 bases and J by 4 bases, 6 bases remained unmatched. The CDR3 totals 15 residues. Germline CDR1 is GTSNPN and CDR2 is SVGIG (reference sequence). This CDR3 reads CAWSIGTGGTGELFF. The CDR3 DNA sequence: TGTGCCTGGAGTATAGGAACAGGGGGCACCGGGGAGCTGTTTTTT.

The CDR3 sequence is CASSVESSGANVLTF. The CDR3 coding sequence is TGTGCCAGCAGCGTAGAGAGCTCTGGGGCCAACGTCCTGACTTTC. The rearrangement links TRBV9 to TRBJ2-6, with D unclear. CDR3 length: 15 residues. Germline CDR1 SGDLS, CDR2 YYNGEE. V lost 0 bases and J 0 bases, leaving 4 bases between the germline ends. The variable domain in full, completed from reference TRBV9 and TRBJ2-6, reads DSGVTQTPKHLITATGQRVTLRCSPRSGDLSVYWYQQSLDQGLQFLIQYYNGEERAKGNILERFSAQQFPDLHSELNLSSLELGDSALYFCASSVESSGANVLTFGAGSRLTVL.

The chain is built from TRBV14 and TRBJ2-5, with D maybe TRBD2 (5 bases). Per the germline V gene, CDR1 is SGHDN and CDR2 is FVKESK. This CDR3 is built from 13 residues. V was pared by 4 bases and J by 5 bases, with 11 bases between. The CDR3 is CASSPTGGETQYF. The CDR3 region has the DNA TGTGCCAGCAGCCCCACGGGCGGGGAGACCCAGTACTTC.